Presented here are 24 T cell receptor beta chains from one specimen sequenced in a study of regulatory T cells in long-lasting Graves disease. Arm-PCR of CDR3 regions and iRepertoire HTBI primers were the basis on which TCR beta libraries were built. In TCRdb, the multiplex PCR reads were re-called with MiXCR into one record per CDR3 protein. There are 450,000 or so distinct CDR3 sequences in the sample; approximately 22% occur only once, and around 14% lies in the top ten. Noted time point: persistent/refractory GD, antithyroid drugs over 5 years with positive TRAb. Extracted RNA from PBMCs served as the source of the TCR library. Sequences were derived from peripheral blood mononuclear cells (PBMCs), sampled when the disease was refractory, from a patient treated with antithyroid drugs. The receptors derive from a female donor with Graves disease.

This chain connects TRBV20-1 to TRBJ2-7; TRBD2 agrees at 7 bases. The trim removed 6 bases at V and 1 base at J, leaving 9 bases unmatched. This CDR3 is 14 amino acids long. CDR1 and CDR2 (germline): DFQATT, SNEGSKA (reference sequence). The CDR3 DNA sequence: TGCAGTGCCGCCGGGACGGGGGGATCCTACGAGCAGTACTTC. This sequence encodes CSAAGTGGSYEQYF.

This clonotype was detected ten times or more. The chain has TRBV29-1 and TRBJ2-7; D is undetermined. The CDR3 has 11 residues. The germline V and J ends were trimmed by 4 bases and 2 bases, with 6 bases remaining between them. Germline loops: CDR1 SQVTM, CDR2 ANQGSEA. CDR3 in DNA: TGCAGCGTTGGGGCAACCTACGAGCAGTACTTC. This codes for CSVGATYEQYF.

This clonotype was recorded at least ten times. V and J are TRBV29-1 and TRBJ2-5, with D possibly TRBD1 on 6 matching bases. Germline V gives CDR1 SQVTM, CDR2 ANQGSEA. The CDR3 sequence is 14 residues long. The V end lost 3 bases, the J end lost 4 bases, and 15 bases lay between the germline ends. The CDR3 DNA sequence: TGCAGCGTTGACGTGGCAGGGGATGGAGAGACCCAGTACTTC. It is translated as CSVDVAGDGETQYF.

The CDR3 protein is CASSGTPDYEQYF. DNA of the CDR3: TGTGCCAGCAGTGGGACCCCTGACTACGAGCAGTACTTC. J is TRBJ2-7 and V is TRBV2; no definite D call. CDR1 and CDR2 from the germline V gene are SNHLY and FYNNEI. Trimming took off 4 bases at V and 3 bases at J, with 10 bases between the two ends. This CDR3 comprises 13 residues. The complete variable domain, with remaining parts taken from reference TRBV2 and TRBJ2-7, reads EPEVTQTPSHQVTQMGQEVILRCVPISNHLYFYWYRQILGQKVEFLVSFYNNEISEKSEIFDDQFSVERPDGSNFTLKIRSTKLEDSAMYFCASSGTPDYEQYFGPGTRLTVT.

This clonotype was recorded many times. V usage is TRBV20-1 and J usage is TRBJ2-7; D may match TRBD1 or TRBD2 (5 bases each). This CDR3 contains 14 residues. The V end was cut by 8 bases, the J end by 3 bases, with 20 bases between. Germline V gives CDR1 DFQATT, CDR2 SNEGSKA (reference sequence). In DNA, the CDR3 is TGCAGTTCAAACAGGAATAGCGCGTTCTACGAGCAGTACTTC. Translated: CSSNRNSAFYEQYF.

V gene TRBV30 combines with J gene TRBJ2-7; D gene ambiguous. Trimming cost V 3 bases and J 5 bases, with 8 bases left between them. Germline lookup yields CDR1 GTSNPN and CDR2 SVGIG (reference sequence). The CDR3 has 11 residues. The CDR3 loop reads CAWSAQDEQYF. CDR3 DNA: TGTGCCTGGAGCGCCCAAGACGAGCAGTACTTC.

About this clonotype: This could be a read error, since a much larger clone is one nucleotide away. The chain is built from TRBV7-2 and TRBJ2-4; a weak D match, TRBD1 (6 bases). CDR1 is SGHTA and CDR2 is FQGNSA in the germline V gene. The CDR3 loop spans 13 amino acids. CDR3 in DNA: TGTGCCAACAGCTTAAAACAGGGCATCAATCAGTACTTC. As protein: CANSLKQGINQYF.

This clonotype has more than one count but fewer than ten. The V gene is TRBV7-2, the J gene TRBJ2-2; unclear D gene. The germline CDR1 and CDR2 sequences are SGHTA and FQGNSA. Deletions cut 2 bases from V and 4 bases from J, with 8 bases between. This CDR3 is 14 amino acids long. CDR3 protein: CASSLSTSTGELFF. CDR3 DNA: TGTGCCAGCAGCTTATCAACATCCACCGGGGAGCTGTTTTTT.

This clonotype was counted at least ten times. The gene calls are TRBV28 and TRBJ2-7; 9 nucleotides match TRBD2. The CDR3 is made up of 14 amino acids. Per the germline V gene, CDR1 is MDHEN and CDR2 is SYDVKM. After removal of 6 bases from V and 0 bases from J, the junction contained 3 bases not matched to a gene. The CDR3 sequence: CASSRTSDSYEQYF. The CDR3 DNA reads TGTGCCAGCAGCCGGACTAGCGACTCCTACGAGCAGTACTTC. Variable domain in full (rest from reference TRBV28 and TRBJ2-7): DVKVTQSSRYLVKRTGEKVFLECVQDMDHENMFWYRQDPGLGLRLIYFSYDVKMKEKGDIPEGYSVSREKKERFSLILESASTNQTSMYLCASSRTSDSYEQYFGPGTRLTVT.

This clonotype has only a few counts. This sequence joins TRBV6-2 or TRBV6-3 and TRBJ2-2; TRBD2 agrees at 7 bases. The CDR3 has 14 amino acids. Germline-derived CDR1 and CDR2 are MNHEY and SVGEGT. V shed 7 bases and J 4 bases; nucleotides not matched to a gene: 6. CDR3 sequence (DNA): TGTGCCAGCACCCATTGGGGGGGCACCGGGGAGCTGTTTTTT. Amino acid sequence: CASTHWGGTGELFF.

This clonotype appeared many times. This chain joins TRBV28 and TRBJ2-7; unclear D gene. The germline V and J ends were trimmed by 6 bases and 6 bases, with 18 bases remaining between them. Germline CDR1 MDHEN, CDR2 SYDVKM. The CDR3 length is 14 residues. The CDR3 protein is CASSEFTADPEQYF. In DNA form, the CDR3 reads TGTGCCAGCAGCGAGTTTACTGCCGACCCCGAGCAGTACTTC.

This clonotype came up a few times. The chain employs TRBV12-3 or TRBV12-4 and TRBJ2-2; no clear D. The CDR3 has 12 amino acids. Deletions cut 8 bases from V and 7 bases from J, with 11 bases between. CDR3 in DNA: TGTGCCAGCCTCCCTCCCCACGGGGAGCTGTTTTTT. Encoded protein: CASLPPHGELFF.

On this clonotype itself: This may arise from a read error, as a much more abundant clone is one base away. The genes are TRBV12-3 or TRBV12-4 and TRBJ2-7; TRBD1 aligns across 9 bases. This CDR3 is 13 amino acids long. The CDR3 region is CTSRWTGAYEQYF. The DNA for the CDR3 is TGTACCAGCAGATGGACAGGGGCGTACGAGCAGTACTTC.

This clonotype has a count of ten or more. The rearrangement links TRBV5-1 to TRBJ2-7; TRBD1 agrees at 9 bases. CDR1 is SGHRS and CDR2 is YFSETQ in the germline V gene. Trimming took 1 base from V and 3 from J; bases not matched to a gene: 5. The CDR3 is made up of 15 amino acids. CDR3 in amino acids: CASSLTPGQGYEQYF. The CDR3, as DNA: TGCGCCAGCAGCTTGACCCCGGGACAGGGCTACGAGCAGTACTTC.

This clonotype was seen repeatedly, ten times or more. This chain joins TRBV10-3 and TRBJ2-5; TRBD2 is a possible D gene (6 bases). The germline V gene encodes CDR1 ENHRY and CDR2 SYGVKD. V lost 10 bases to trimming and J lost 4 bases, with 19 bases between them. CDR3 size: 14 residues. The CDR3 loop is CATTVDGSLETQYF. CDR3 nucleotide sequence: TGTGCCACCACCGTGGACGGGAGTTTAGAGACCCAGTACTTC.

The V gene is TRBV7-9, the J gene TRBJ1-5; a possible D gene is TRBD1 (6 bases). The CDR3 contains 14 residues. Germline V lookup: CDR1 SEHNR, CDR2 FQNEAQ (reference sequence). Trimming stripped 4 bases from V and 11 bases from J, with 18 bases between. The CDR3: CASSSAEDQGSQHF. The CDR3 DNA reads as TGTGCCAGCAGCTCAGCGGAGGACCAGGGGTCCCAGCATTTT.

The V gene is TRBV11-3, the J gene TRBJ2-2; 9 nucleotides agree with TRBD1. Trimming removed 1 base from V and 3 bases from J; junction bases left unmatched: 9. The CDR3 is made up of 18 amino acids. Germline V gives CDR1 SGHNT, CDR2 YENEEA. The CDR3 spells CASSLGDRAAVDTGELFF. In DNA, the CDR3 is TGTGCCAGCAGCTTAGGGGACAGGGCAGCCGTCGACACCGGGGAGCTGTTTTTT.

V usage is TRBV30 and J usage is TRBJ2-1; 9 bases are shared with TRBD2. The CDR3 has 16 amino acids. The germline gives CDR1 GTSNPN, CDR2 SVGIG (reference sequence). The V and J ends lost 5 bases and 5 bases, in that order; junction bases with no gene match: 13. CDR3 residues: CAWETGLAGRNNEQFF. The CDR3 DNA is TGTGCCTGGGAGACAGGCCTAGCGGGGAGAAACAATGAGCAGTTCTTC.

This clonotype was detected only a few times. V is TRBV5-5 and J is TRBJ1-4; no clear D gene. Trimming took 2 bases from V and 7 from J, leaving 9 bases between them. Germline CDR1 reads SGHKS; CDR2 reads YYEKEE (reference sequence). The CDR3 has 13 amino acids. This CDR3 is CASSLSWSEKLFF. As DNA, the CDR3 is TGTGCCAGCAGCTTATCATGGAGTGAAAAACTGTTTTTT.

This clonotype was picked up many times. This sequence joins TRBV7-9 and TRBJ2-7; D is uncertain. In germline, CDR1 is SEHNR, CDR2 FQNEAQ (reference sequence). The CDR3 runs to 13 residues. V dropped 5 bases and J dropped 1 base, with 9 bases sitting between them. This CDR3 reads CASSLLLSYEQYF. CDR3 DNA sequence: TGTGCCAGCAGCCTACTCCTATCCTACGAGCAGTACTTC.

This clonotype has more than one count but fewer than ten. The rearrangement uses TRBV20-1 and TRBJ2-3; maybe TRBD2 (6 bases). The CDR3 length is 15 residues. Germline CDR1 DFQATT, CDR2 SNEGSKA (reference sequence). The V gene lost 3 bases and the J gene lost 0 bases, with 13 bases spanning the gap. The CDR3 here is CSASLLAASTDTQYF. In DNA form, the CDR3 reads TGCAGTGCTAGCCTACTAGCAGCTAGCACAGATACGCAGTATTTT.

This clonotype was counted at least ten times. The J gene is TRBJ2-4, the V gene TRBV2; TRBD1 might be the D (5 bases). The CDR3 is 14 residues long. The V gene's germline CDR1 is SNHLY and CDR2 FYNNEI. Trimming took 3 bases from V and 8 from J, leaving 14 bases between them. The CDR3, as DNA: TGTGCCAGCAGTGAGTGGCAGGGTGTAGACATTCAGTACTTC. Translating it yields CASSEWQGVDIQYF.

The CDR3 DNA reads as TGTGCCAGTAGTACGTGGGACAGCCCGTACCAAGAGACCCAGTACTTC. This sequence encodes CASSTWDSPYQETQYF. The chain couples TRBV19 to TRBJ2-5, with TRBD1 identical over 7 bases. With V trimmed by 4 bases and J by 0 bases, 8 bases remained unmatched. The CDR3 sequence is 16 residues long. Germline values: CDR1 LNHDA, CDR2 SQIVND (reference sequence).

This clonotype came up many times. This chain links TRBV6-2 or TRBV6-3 with TRBJ2-4; tentatively, D is TRBD2 (6 bases). This CDR3 is 17 amino acids long. Germline CDR1 is MNHEY and CDR2 is SVGEGT. V was trimmed by 0 bases and J by 0 bases, leaving 12 bases between them. The CDR3 sequence: CASSYSFTGLAKNIQYF. Here the CDR3 DNA reads TGTGCCAGCAGTTACTCGTTCACGGGACTAGCCAAAAACATTCAGTACTTC.